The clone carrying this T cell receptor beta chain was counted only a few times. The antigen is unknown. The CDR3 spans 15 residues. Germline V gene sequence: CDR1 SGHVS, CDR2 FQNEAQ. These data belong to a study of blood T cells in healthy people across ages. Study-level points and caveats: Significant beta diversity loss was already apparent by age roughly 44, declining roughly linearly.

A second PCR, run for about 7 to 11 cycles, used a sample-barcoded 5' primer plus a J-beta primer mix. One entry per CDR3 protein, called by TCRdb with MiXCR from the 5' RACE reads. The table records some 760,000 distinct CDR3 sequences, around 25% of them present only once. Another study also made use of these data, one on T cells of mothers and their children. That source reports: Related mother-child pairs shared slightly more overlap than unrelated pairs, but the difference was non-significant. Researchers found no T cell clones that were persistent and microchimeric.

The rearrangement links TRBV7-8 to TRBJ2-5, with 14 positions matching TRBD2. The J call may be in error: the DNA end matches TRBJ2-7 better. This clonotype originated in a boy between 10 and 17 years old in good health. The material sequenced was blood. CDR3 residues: CASSPRTSGGNEQYF. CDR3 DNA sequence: TGTGCCAGCAGCCCTCGGACTAGCGGGGGGAACGAGCAGTACTTC.